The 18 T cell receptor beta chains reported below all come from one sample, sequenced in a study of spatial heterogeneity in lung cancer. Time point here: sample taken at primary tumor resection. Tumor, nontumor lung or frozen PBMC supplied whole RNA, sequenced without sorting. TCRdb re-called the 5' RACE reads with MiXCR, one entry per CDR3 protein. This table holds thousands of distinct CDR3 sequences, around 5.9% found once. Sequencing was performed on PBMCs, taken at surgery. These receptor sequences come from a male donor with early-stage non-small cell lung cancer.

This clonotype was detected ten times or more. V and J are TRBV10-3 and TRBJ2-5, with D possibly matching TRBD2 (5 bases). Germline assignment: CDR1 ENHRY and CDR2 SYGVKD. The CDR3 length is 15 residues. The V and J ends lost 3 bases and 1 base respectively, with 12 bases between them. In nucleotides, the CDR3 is TGTGCCATCAGTGATACTAGTACAATCCAAGAGACCCAGTACTTC. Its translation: CAISDTSTIQETQYF.

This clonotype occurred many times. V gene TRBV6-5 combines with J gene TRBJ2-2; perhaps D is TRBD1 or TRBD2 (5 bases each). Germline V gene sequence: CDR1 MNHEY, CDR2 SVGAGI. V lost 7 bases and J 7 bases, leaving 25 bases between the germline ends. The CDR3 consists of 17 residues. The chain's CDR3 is CASTLQAGRESFGELFF. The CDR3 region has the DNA TGTGCCAGCACCCTCCAGGCAGGCAGGGAGTCGTTCGGGGAGCTGTTTTTT.

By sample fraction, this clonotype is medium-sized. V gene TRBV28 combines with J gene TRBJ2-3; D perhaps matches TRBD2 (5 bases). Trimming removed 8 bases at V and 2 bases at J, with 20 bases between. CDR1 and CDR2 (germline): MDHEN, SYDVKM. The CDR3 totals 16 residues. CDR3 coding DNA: TGTGCCAGCGGGATCATGGGGAGCGGCTACACAGATACGCAGTATTTT. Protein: CASGIMGSGYTDTQYF.

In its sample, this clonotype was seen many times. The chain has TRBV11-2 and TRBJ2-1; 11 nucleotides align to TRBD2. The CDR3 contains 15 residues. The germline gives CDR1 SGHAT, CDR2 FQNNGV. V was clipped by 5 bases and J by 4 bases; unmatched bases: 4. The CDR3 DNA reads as TGTGCCAGCAGCCCGGGACTAGCGGATTACAATGAGCAGTTCTTC. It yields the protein CASSPGLADYNEQFF.

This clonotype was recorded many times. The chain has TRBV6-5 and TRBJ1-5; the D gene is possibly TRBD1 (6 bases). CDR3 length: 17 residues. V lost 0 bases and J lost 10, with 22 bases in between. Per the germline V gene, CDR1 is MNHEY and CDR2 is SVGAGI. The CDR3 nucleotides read TGTGCCAGCAGTTACTCGAAGGTGGGGGGGGCCTCTTACCCCCAGCATTTT. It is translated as CASSYSKVGGASYPQHF.

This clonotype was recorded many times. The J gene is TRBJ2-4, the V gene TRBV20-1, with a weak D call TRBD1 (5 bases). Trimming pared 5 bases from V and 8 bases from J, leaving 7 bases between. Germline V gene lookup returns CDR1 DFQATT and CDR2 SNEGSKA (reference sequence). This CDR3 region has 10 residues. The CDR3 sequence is CSASRDIQYF. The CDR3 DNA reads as TGCAGTGCTTCCAGGGACATTCAGTACTTC.

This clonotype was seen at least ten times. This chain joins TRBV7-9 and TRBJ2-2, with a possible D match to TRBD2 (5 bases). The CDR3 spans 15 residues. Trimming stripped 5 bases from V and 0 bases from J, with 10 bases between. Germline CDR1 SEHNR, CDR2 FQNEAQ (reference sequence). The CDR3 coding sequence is TGTGCCAGCAGCCCGGCGACTACGAACACCGGGGAGCTGTTTTTT. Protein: CASSPATTNTGELFF.

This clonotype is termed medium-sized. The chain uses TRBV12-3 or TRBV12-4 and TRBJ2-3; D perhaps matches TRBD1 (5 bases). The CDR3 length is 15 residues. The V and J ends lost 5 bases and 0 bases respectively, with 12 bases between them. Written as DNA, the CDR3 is TGTGCCAGCAGTCCGACAGTTGCTAGCACAGATACGCAGTATTTT. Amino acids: CASSPTVASTDTQYF.

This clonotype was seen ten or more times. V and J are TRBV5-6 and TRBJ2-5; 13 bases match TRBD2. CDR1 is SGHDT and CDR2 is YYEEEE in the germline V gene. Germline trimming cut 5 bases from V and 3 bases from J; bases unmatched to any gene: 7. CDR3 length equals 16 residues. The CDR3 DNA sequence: TGTGCCAGCAGTTCCCCCGGGACTAGCGGGAAAGAGACCCAGTACTTC. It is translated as CASSSPGTSGKETQYF.

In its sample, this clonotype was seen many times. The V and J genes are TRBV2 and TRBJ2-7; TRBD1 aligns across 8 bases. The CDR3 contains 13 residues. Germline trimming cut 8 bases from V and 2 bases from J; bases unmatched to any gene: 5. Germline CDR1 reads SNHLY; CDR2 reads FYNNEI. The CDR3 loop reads CASDGQGPYEQYF. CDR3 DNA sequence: TGTGCCAGCGACGGACAGGGACCCTACGAGCAGTACTTC.

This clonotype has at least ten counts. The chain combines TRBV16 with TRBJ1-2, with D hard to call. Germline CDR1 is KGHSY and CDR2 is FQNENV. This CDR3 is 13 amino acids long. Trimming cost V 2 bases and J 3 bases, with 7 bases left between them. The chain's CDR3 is CASSQTLHYGYTF. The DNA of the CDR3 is TGTGCCAGCAGCCAAACCCTCCACTATGGCTACACCTTC. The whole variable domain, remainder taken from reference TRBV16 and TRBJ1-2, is GEEVAQTPKHLVRGEGQKAKLYCAPIKGHSYVFWYQQVLKNEFKFLISFQNENVFDETGMPKERFSAKCLPNSPCSLEIQATKLEDSAVYFCASSQTLHYGYTFGSGTRLTVV.

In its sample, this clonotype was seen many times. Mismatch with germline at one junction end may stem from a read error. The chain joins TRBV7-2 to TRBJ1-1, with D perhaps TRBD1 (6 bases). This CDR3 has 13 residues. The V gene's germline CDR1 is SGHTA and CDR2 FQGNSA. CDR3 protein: CASSLNRDTEVFF. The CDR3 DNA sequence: TGTGCCAGCAGCTTAAATCGGGACACTGAAGTTTTCTTT.

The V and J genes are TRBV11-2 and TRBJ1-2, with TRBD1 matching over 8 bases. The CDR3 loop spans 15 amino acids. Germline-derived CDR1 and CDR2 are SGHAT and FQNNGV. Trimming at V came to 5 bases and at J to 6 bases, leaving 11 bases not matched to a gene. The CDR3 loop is CASSPSGQGANGYTF. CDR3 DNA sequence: TGTGCCAGCAGCCCCTCGGGCCAGGGGGCGAATGGCTACACCTTC.

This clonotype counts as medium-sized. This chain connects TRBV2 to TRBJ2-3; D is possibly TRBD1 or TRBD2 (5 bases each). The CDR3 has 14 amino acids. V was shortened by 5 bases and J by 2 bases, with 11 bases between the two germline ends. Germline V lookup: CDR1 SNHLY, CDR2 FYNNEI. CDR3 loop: CASSPGTNTDTQYF. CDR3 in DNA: TGTGCCAGCAGTCCCGGGACCAACACAGATACGCAGTATTTT.

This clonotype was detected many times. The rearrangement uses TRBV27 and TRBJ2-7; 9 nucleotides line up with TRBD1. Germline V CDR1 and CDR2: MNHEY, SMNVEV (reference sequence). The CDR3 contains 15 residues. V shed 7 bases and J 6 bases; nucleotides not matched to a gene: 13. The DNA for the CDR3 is TGTGCCAGCACTCAAACCGGGACAGGGTGGGGCGAGCAGTACTTC. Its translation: CASTQTGTGWGEQYF.

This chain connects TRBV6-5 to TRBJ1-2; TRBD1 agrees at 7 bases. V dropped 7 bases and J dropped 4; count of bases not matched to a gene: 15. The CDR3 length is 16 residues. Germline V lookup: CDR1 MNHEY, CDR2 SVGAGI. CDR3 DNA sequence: TGTGCCAGCACTACCTTCGGGACAGCAGAAATCTATGGCTACACCTTC. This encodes CASTTFGTAEIYGYTF.

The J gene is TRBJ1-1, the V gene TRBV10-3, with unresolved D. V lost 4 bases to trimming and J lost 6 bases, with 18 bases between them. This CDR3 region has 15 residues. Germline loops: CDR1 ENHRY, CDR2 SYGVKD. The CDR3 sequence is CAISGREGEGSEAFF. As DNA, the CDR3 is TGTGCCATCAGTGGGCGCGAGGGAGAGGGCTCTGAAGCTTTCTTT.

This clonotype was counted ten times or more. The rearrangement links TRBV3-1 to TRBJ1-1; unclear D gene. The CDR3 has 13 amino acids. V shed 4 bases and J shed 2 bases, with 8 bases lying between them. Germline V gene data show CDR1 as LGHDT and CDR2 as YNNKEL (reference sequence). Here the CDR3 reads CASSRQGNTEAFF. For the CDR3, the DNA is TGTGCCAGCAGCCGACAAGGAAACACTGAAGCTTTCTTT.